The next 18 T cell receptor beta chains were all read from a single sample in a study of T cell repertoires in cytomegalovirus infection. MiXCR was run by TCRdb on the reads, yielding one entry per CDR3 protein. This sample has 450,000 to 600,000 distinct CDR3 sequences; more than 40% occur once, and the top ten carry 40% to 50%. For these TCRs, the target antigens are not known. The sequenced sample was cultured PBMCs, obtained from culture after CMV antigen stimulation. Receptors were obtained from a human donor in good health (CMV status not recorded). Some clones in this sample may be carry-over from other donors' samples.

The CDR3 DNA is TGTGCCAGCAGCTTAGCGCCGGCGAATGAGCAGTTCTTC. This gives the protein CASSLAPANEQFF. The rearrangement joins TRBV7-9 to TRBJ2-1; D is unresolved. CDR1 is SEHNR and CDR2 is FQNEAQ in the germline V gene (reference sequence). V was pared by 0 bases and J by 7 bases, with 7 bases between. CDR3 length: 13 residues.

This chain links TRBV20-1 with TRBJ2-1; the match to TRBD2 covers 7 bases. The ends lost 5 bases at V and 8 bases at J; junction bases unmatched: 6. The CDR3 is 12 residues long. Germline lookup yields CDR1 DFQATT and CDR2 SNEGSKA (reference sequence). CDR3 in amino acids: CSARREGHEQFF. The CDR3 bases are TGCAGTGCTCGCAGGGAGGGTCATGAGCAGTTCTTC.

CDR3 DNA: TGTGCCAGCAGCACCCTAAAATCTGGGGCCAACGTCCTGACTTTC. Amino acids: CASSTLKSGANVLTF. J is TRBJ2-6 and V is TRBV7-9; D is unclear. This CDR3 is built from 15 residues. Germline values: CDR1 SEHNR, CDR2 FQNEAQ (reference sequence). Trimming left V 5 bases short and J 1 base short, with 9 bases between.

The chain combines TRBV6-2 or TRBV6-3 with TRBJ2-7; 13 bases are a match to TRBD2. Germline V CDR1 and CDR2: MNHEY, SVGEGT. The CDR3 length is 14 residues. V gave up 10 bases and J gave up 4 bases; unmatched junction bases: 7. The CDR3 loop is CATRPGLAGYEQYF. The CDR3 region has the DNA TGTGCCACCCGCCCGGGACTAGCGGGATACGAGCAGTACTTC.

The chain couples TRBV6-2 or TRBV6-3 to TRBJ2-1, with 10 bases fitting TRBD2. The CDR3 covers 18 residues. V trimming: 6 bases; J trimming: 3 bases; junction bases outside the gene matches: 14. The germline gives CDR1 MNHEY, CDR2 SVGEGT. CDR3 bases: TGTGCCAGCAGACCTAGCGGGAGTAAGGGGGGGTACTACAATGAGCAGTTCTTC. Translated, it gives CASRPSGSKGGYYNEQFF.

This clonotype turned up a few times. Here the CDR3 DNA reads TGTGCCAGCAGCTATAGCGGGGCAGATACGCAGTATTTT. It is translated as CASSYSGADTQYF. The chain joins TRBV7-2 to TRBJ2-3, with 8 bases matching TRBD2. There are 13 residues in the CDR3. CDR1 and CDR2 from the germline V gene are SGHTA and FQGNSA. The V gene end was trimmed by 4 bases and the J gene end by 4 bases; junction bases not matched to a gene: 1.

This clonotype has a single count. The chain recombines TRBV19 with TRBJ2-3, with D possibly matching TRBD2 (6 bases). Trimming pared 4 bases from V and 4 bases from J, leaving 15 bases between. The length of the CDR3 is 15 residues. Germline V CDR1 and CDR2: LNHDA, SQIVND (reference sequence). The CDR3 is CASSTAGRRADTQYF. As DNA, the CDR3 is TGTGCCAGTAGTACCGCGGGGAGGAGGGCAGATACGCAGTATTTT.

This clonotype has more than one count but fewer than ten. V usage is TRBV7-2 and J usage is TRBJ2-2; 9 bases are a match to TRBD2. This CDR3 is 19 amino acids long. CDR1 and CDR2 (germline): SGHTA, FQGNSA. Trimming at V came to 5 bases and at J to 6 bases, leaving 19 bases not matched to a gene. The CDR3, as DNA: TGTGCCAGCAGCGGTAAACCGGGACTAGCTCGAACAGTAGCCGGGGAGCTGTTTTTT. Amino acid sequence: CASSGKPGLARTVAGELFF. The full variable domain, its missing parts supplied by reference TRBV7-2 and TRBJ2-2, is GAGVSQSPSNKVTEKGKDVELRCDPISGHTALYWYRQSLGQGLEFLIYFQGNSAPDKSGLPSDRFSAERTGGSVSTLTIQRTQQEDSAVYLCASSGKPGLARTVAGELFFGEGSRLTVL.

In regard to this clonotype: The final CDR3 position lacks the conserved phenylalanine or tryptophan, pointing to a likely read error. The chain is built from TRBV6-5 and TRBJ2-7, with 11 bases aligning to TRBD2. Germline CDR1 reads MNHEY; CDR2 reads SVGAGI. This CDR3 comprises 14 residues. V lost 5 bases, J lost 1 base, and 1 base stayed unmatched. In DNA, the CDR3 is TGTGCCAGCAGTCCTAGCGGGAGGTCCTACGAGCAGTACCTC. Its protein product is CASSPSGRSYEQYL.

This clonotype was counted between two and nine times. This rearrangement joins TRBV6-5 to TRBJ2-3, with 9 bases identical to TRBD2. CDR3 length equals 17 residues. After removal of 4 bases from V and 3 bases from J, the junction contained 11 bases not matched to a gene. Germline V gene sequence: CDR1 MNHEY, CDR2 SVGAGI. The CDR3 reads CASSSPGSGGPTDTQYF. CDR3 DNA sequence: TGTGCCAGCAGTTCCCCGGGGAGCGGGGGGCCGACAGATACGCAGTATTTT.

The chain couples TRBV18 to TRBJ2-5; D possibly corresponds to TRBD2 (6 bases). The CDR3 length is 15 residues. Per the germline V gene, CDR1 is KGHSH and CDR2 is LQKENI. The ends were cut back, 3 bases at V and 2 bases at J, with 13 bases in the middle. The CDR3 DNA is TGTGCCAGCTCACCCAACTTAGCGGTTCAAGAGACCCAGTACTTC. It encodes CASSPNLAVQETQYF.

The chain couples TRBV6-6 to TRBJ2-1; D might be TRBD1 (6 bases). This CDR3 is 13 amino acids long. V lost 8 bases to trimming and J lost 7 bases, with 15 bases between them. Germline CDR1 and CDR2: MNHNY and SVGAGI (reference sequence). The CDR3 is CASLRLRGNEQFF. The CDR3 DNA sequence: TGTGCCAGCTTACGACTAAGGGGGAATGAGCAGTTCTTC.

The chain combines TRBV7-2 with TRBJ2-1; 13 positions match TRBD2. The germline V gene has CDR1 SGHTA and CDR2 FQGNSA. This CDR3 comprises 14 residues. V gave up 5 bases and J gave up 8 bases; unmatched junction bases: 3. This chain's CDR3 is CASSRTSGSHEQFF. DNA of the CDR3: TGTGCCAGCAGCCGGACTAGCGGGAGCCATGAGCAGTTCTTC.

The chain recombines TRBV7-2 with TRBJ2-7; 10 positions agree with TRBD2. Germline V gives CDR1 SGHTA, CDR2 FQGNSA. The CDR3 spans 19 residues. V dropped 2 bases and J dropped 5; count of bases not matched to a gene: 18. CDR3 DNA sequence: TGTGCCAGCAGCTTACGGACTAGCGGAAGCTCCCCCTCGGTCCACGAGCAGTACTTC. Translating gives CASSLRTSGSSPSVHEQYF.

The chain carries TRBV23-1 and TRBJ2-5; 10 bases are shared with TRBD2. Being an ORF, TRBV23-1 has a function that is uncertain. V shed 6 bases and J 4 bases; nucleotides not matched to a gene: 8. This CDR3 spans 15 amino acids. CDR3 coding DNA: TGCGCCAGCAGCCCCCCCCGGACTAGCGGAGAGACCCAGTACTTC. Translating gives CASSPPRTSGETQYF.

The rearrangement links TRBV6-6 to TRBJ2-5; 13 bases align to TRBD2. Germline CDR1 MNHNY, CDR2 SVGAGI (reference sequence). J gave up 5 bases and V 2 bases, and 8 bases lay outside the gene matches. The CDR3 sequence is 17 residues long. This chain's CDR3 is CASSYGLAGVFGETQYF. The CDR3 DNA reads TGTGCCAGCAGTTACGGACTAGCGGGAGTTTTTGGGGAGACCCAGTACTTC.

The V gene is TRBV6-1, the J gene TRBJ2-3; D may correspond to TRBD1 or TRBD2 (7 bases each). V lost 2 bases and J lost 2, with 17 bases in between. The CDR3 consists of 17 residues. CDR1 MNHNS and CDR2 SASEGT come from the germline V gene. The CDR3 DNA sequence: TGTGCCAGCAGTGAAACCCCAGGGGGGGCTACCACAGATACGCAGTATTTT. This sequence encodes CASSETPGGATTDTQYF.

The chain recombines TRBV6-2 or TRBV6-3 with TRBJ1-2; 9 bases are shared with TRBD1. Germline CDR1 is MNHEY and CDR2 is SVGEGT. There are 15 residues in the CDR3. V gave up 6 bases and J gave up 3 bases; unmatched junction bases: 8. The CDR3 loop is CASRFGTGRYYGYTF. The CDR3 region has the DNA TGTGCCAGCAGGTTCGGGACAGGGAGGTACTATGGCTACACCTTC.